This is a list of T cell receptor beta chains from one sample in a study of post-analysis software for immune sequencing data. In TCRdb, the PCR reads were re-called with MiXCR into one record per CDR3 protein. This sample carries about 820,000 distinct CDR3 sequences, around 53% of them seen once, and the ten largest clones take over 4%. The source material was blood. Receptors originate from a girl aged 10 to 17 with multiple sclerosis. Both conserved end residues are part of each CDR3. A D gene is named only where the DNA matches it firmly. Size is omitted from some rows. Given values are once, few, many or a class for expanded clones.

NA TRBJ1-2 TRBV29-1 few CSALGAYYGYTF TGCAGCGCTCTGGGGGCTTACTATGGCTACACCTTC
TRBD2 TRBJ2-1 TRBV20-1 few CSAVGGTRSYNEQFF TGCAGTGCTGTCGGGGGGACTAGGTCCTACAATGAGCAGTTCTTC
TRBD1 TRBJ2-7 TRBV9 NA CASSLFVGQGNEQYF TGTGCCAGCAGCCTTTTCGTGGGACAGGGCAACGAGCAGTACTTC
TRBD1 TRBJ2-5 TRBV20-1 few CSARDRQGETQYF TGCAGTGCTAGAGATAGACAGGGAGAGACCCAGTACTTC
NA TRBJ2-1 TRBV19 NA CASSIAKVGNEQFF TGTGCCAGTAGTATAGCCAAGGTGGGCAATGAGCAGTTCTTC
TRBD2 TRBJ2-7 TRBV5-1 many CASSRTSGAYEQYF TGTGCCAGCAGCCGGACTAGCGGGGCCTACGAGCAGTACTTC
NA TRBJ2-1 TRBV2 NA CASSVETAYNEQFF TGTGCCAGCAGTGTCGAGACAGCGTACAATGAGCAGTTCTTC
TRBD1 TRBJ2-6 TRBV5-1 NA CASSWLTGTTGANVLTF TGCGCCAGCAGCTGGTTGACAGGGACAACTGGGGCCAACGTCCTGACTTTC
NA TRBJ1-1 TRBV3-1 once CASSRNLGSQAEAFF TGTGCCAGCAGCCGCAACCTCGGGAGTCAGGCTGAAGCTTTCTTT
NA TRBJ2-7 TRBV10-2 NA CASSYPGPDEQYF TGCGCCAGCAGTTACCCGGGACCGGACGAGCAGTACTTC
TRBD2 TRBJ2-1 TRBV20-1 NA CSAQSSGSYNEQFF TGCAGTGCTCAATCTAGCGGTTCCTACAATGAGCAGTTCTTC
TRBD1 TRBJ1-2 TRBV29-1 few CSGDLSAGGGFGYTF TGCAGCGGGGATCTGTCTGCAGGGGGCGGCTTTGGCTACACCTTC
NA TRBJ2-5 TRBV15 NA CATRGREETQYF TGTGCCACCAGAGGCAGGGAAGAGACCCAGTACTTC
NA TRBJ2-1 TRBV7-2 NA CASSLVGTSSSYNEQFF TGTGCCAGCAGCTTAGTAGGCACATCGAGCTCCTACAATGAGCAGTTCTTC
TRBD1 TRBJ2-4 TRBV10-3 NA CAISEGMAGQGQNIQYF TGTGCCATCAGTGAGGGTATGGCCGGACAGGGACAAAACATTCAGTACTTC
NA TRBJ1-2 TRBV29-1 NA CSVRGGGYTF TGCAGCGTCCGGGGAGGCGGCTACACCTTC
TRBD2 TRBJ2-2 TRBV20-1 NA CSASGWTSGRTGELFF TGCAGTGCTAGCGGCTGGACTAGCGGGAGAACCGGGGAGCTGTTTTTT
TRBD1 TRBJ2-3 TRBV6-6 NA CASSSYRGRDTDTQYF TGTGCCAGCAGTTCTTACAGGGGGCGCGATACAGATACGCAGTATTTT
NA TRBJ1-1 TRBV12-3/TRBV12-4 few CASSLIQVLNTEAFF TGTGCCAGCAGTCTCATACAGGTTCTGAACACTGAAGCTTTCTTT
NA TRBJ2-7 TRBV9 NA CASSPREQVISYEQYF TGTGCCAGCAGCCCTCGAGAACAGGTGATCTCCTACGAGCAGTACTTC
NA TRBJ2-7 TRBV2 NA CASRIRTGTYEQYF TGTGCCAGCAGAATAAGGACGGGGACCTACGAGCAGTACTTC
TRBD1 TRBJ2-5 TRBV4-1 NA CASSVGTDSQETQYF TGCGCCAGCAGTGTCGGGACAGACTCTCAAGAGACCCAGTACTTC
TRBD2 TRBJ2-4 TRBV7-2 NA CASRDGASGGAKNIQYF TGTGCCAGCAGAGACGGGGCTAGCGGGGGGGCAAAAAACATTCAGTACTTC
NA TRBJ1-1 TRBV20-1 NA CSNRKLNTEAFF TGCAGTAACAGGAAATTGAACACTGAAGCTTTCTTT
TRBD1 TRBJ1-2 TRBV5-1 few CASSLFGTGDGYTF TGCGCCAGCAGCTTGTTTGGGACAGGGGATGGCTACACCTTC
NA TRBJ2-4 TRBV6-1 NA CASQDEVQYF TGTGCCAGCCAGGACGAAGTGCAGTACTTC
NA TRBJ1-2 TRBV6-5 NA CASSCGTNYGYTF TGTGCCAGCAGTTGCGGAACTAACTATGGCTACACCTTC
TRBD1 TRBJ1-1 TRBV20-1 once CSARTGPNTEAFF TGCAGTGCTCGGACAGGCCCGAACACTGAAGCTTTCTTT
NA TRBJ1-1 TRBV29-1 NA CSATTATMNTEAFF TGCAGCGCTACGACAGCCACCATGAACACTGAAGCTTTCTTT
TRBD2 TRBJ2-3 TRBV20-1 NA CSARGGLVFTDTQYF TGCAGTGCTAGGGGGGGACTAGTTTTCACAGATACGCAGTATTTT
NA TRBJ2-5 TRBV4-1 few CASSQQPGFQETQYF TGCGCCAGCAGCCAACAACCAGGATTCCAAGAGACCCAGTACTTC
TRBD1 TRBJ2-2 TRBV7-8 once CASSLDRGRFTGELFF TGTGCCAGCAGCTTGGACAGGGGGCGATTCACCGGGGAGCTGTTTTTT
TRBD1 TRBJ1-5 TRBV20-1 NA CSAGQWRGDQPQHF TGCAGTGCGGGACAGTGGCGGGGAGATCAGCCCCAGCATTTT
TRBD2 TRBJ2-5 TRBV29-1 few CSLRRGLVQETQYF TGCAGCCTTCGCCGGGGACTAGTTCAAGAGACCCAGTACTTC
TRBD2 TRBJ2-1 TRBV15 NA CATSRTSGRGNEQFF TGTGCCACCAGCAGGACTAGCGGGAGAGGGAATGAGCAGTTCTTC
NA TRBJ2-2 TRBV12-3/TRBV12-4 NA CASSLSRNTGELFF TGTGCCAGCAGTTTATCACGGAACACCGGGGAGCTGTTTTTT
NA TRBJ1-2 TRBV11-2 NA CASSVEGRNNYGCTF TGTGCCAGCAGCGTAGAGGGTCGCAATAACTATGGCTGCACCTTC
NA TRBJ2-1 TRBV12-3/TRBV12-4 NA CASSPFLTGTAYEQFF TGTGCCAGCAGCCCATTCCTCACCGGGACTGCCTATGAGCAGTTCTTC
NA TRBJ2-1 TRBV7-9 NA CASSLASRVNEQFF TGTGCCAGCAGCTTAGCGAGTAGGGTCAATGAGCAGTTCTTC
NA TRBJ2-7 TRBV3-1 few CASSQGTGTRVYEQYF TGTGCCAGCAGCCAAGGGACTGGGACTCGGGTCTACGAGCAGTACTTC
NA TRBJ2-7 TRBV5-6 few CASSSDSNYEQYF TGTGCCAGCAGCTCAGACAGCAACTACGAGCAGTACTTC
TRBD2 TRBJ2-7 TRBV20-1 NA CSARESGRAEEQYF TGCAGTGCTAGAGAAAGCGGGAGGGCGGAAGAGCAGTACTTC
TRBD2 TRBJ2-3 TRBV7-2 NA CASSTTTSGGTQYF TGTGCCAGCAGCACTACGACTAGCGGGGGTACGCAGTATTTT
NA TRBJ1-1 TRBV27 NA CASSFGRGLMNTEAFF TGTGCCAGCAGTTTTGGGAGAGGGCTAATGAACACTGAAGCTTTCTTT
NA TRBJ2-1 TRBV20-1 few CSATSGPGANEQFF TGCAGTGCTACATCCGGGCCTGGGGCCAATGAGCAGTTCTTC
TRBD1 TRBJ2-1 TRBV7-9 few CASSLKAPGQGYNEQFF TGTGCCAGCAGCTTAAAGGCCCCGGGACAGGGGTACAATGAGCAGTTCTTC
TRBD1 TRBJ2-7 TRBV20-1 NA CSARAGTALSYEQYF TGCAGTGCTAGGGCCGGGACAGCGCTTTCCTACGAGCAGTACTTC
NA TRBJ2-7 TRBV27 NA CASSLQGGDYEQYF TGTGCCAGCAGTTTACAGGGCGGGGACTACGAGCAGTACTTC
TRBD2 TRBJ2-1 TRBV20-1 NA CSARLAGSYNEQFF TGCAGTGCTAGACTAGCGGGTTCCTACAATGAGCAGTTCTTC
TRBD2 TRBJ2-7 TRBV20-1 NA CSARDLVSSGSYEQYF TGCAGTGCTAGAGATCTAGTGTCTAGCGGGAGCTACGAGCAGTACTTC
NA TRBJ2-7 TRBV20-1 NA CSARPPARGGSQYF TGCAGTGCTAGACCGCCGGCCCGGGGAGGTTCGCAGTACTTC
TRBD1 TRBJ2-2 TRBV20-1 NA CSAGRQGVGELFF TGCAGTGCTGGGAGACAGGGGGTCGGGGAGCTGTTTTTT
TRBD2 TRBJ2-5 TRBV5-6 NA CASSFLASGSRKETQYF TGTGCCAGCAGCTTTTTGGCTAGCGGGTCTCGCAAAGAGACCCAGTACTTC
NA TRBJ2-5 TRBV18 NA CASSPRPSETQYF TGTGCCAGCTCACCACGTCCTTCCGAGACCCAGTACTTC
NA TRBJ2-2 TRBV14 few CASSQFTGTGELFF TGTGCCAGCAGCCAATTCACGGGAACCGGGGAGCTGTTTTTT
NA TRBJ2-1 TRBV12-3/TRBV12-4 NA CASSLLGPGNEQFF TGTGCCAGCAGTTTACTAGGCCCAGGTAATGAGCAGTTCTTC
NA TRBJ1-1 TRBV12-3/TRBV12-4 NA CASSPHQTPLAEAFF TGTGCCAGCAGTCCCCATCAGACCCCTCTGGCTGAAGCTTTCTTT
NA TRBJ2-6 TRBV7-9 NA CASSFSQGPVSGANVLTF TGTGCCAGCAGCTTCTCACAGGGACCGGTCTCTGGGGCCAACGTCCTGACTTTC
TRBD2 TRBJ2-7 TRBV20-1 NA CSAKTSGFYEQYF TGCAGTGCCAAGACTAGCGGGTTCTACGAGCAGTACTTC